The 18 T cell receptor beta chains given below trace back to one sample, sequenced in a study of blood T cell repertoires in COVID-19. Sequencing used immunoSEQ multiplex PCR; TCRdb keeps in-frame clones, though not all of them. The sample contains around 30,000 clones, 85% to 90% of which appear only once. Material for sequencing was peripheral blood. The receptor source for this set is a human donor in a cohort sampled during active COVID-19.

CDR3 sequence reads: CASSLGSGQGLLANYGYTF. The CDR3 nucleotides read TGTGCCAGCAGTTTGGGGTCGGGACAGGGGTTATTAGCTAACTATGGCTACACCTTC. This chain connects TRBV27 to TRBJ1-2; the match to TRBD1 covers 10 bases. There are 19 residues in the CDR3. Trimming cost V 3 bases and J 0 bases; bases outside gene matches: 13. Germline V gene data show CDR1 as MNHEY and CDR2 as SMNVEV (reference sequence).

A few counts support this clone. For the CDR3, the DNA is TGTGCCAGTAGTATCGACAGGAGGGGCTACACCTTC. Its translation: CASSIDRRGYTF. The V call is TRBV19, the J call TRBJ1-2, with D possibly matching TRBD1 (6 bases). CDR1 and CDR2 from the germline V gene are LNHDA and SQIVND (reference sequence). The CDR3 has 12 residues. V was cut by 3 bases and J by 8 bases, with 10 bases left in between.

The chain couples TRBV9 to TRBJ2-7; 10 bases align to TRBD1. The CDR3 is made up of 15 amino acids. Unmatched junction bases numbered 9, after V lost 3 bases and J lost 6 bases. Germline CDR1 and CDR2: SGDLS and YYNGEE. CDR3 sequence reads: CASSGSGTGAGEQYF. The CDR3 DNA reads as TGTGCCAGCAGCGGATCCGGGACAGGGGCGGGCGAGCAGTACTTC.

This chain connects TRBV12-3 or TRBV12-4 to TRBJ2-7; a possible D gene is TRBD1 (5 bases). The V end lost 6 bases, the J end lost 5 bases, and 11 bases lay between the germline ends. This CDR3 is built from 12 residues. For the CDR3, the DNA is TGTGCCAGCAGCCCGACAGCAAACGAGCAGTACTTC. Its protein is CASSPTANEQYF.

For this clone: Sequence at one end of the junction differs from germline and may be a read error. For the CDR3, the DNA is TGTGCCAGCAGCCCTCCGGGGGGACCTAGATTGGACTTC. As protein: CASSPPGGPRLDF. J is TRBJ2-5 and V is TRBV3-1 (or the pseudogene TRBV3-2), with 7 bases fitting TRBD2. The length of the CDR3 is 13 residues. Per the germline V gene, CDR1 is LGHDT and CDR2 is YNNKEL (reference sequence).

This clone showed up just once. The rearrangement joins TRBV29-1 to TRBJ1-4; 8 bases match TRBD1. The CDR3 totals 15 residues. CDR1 and CDR2 from the germline V gene are SQVTM and ANQGSEA. With V trimmed by 1 base and J by 5 bases, 6 bases remained unmatched. CDR3 protein: CSVEGRTGGNEKLFF. CDR3 DNA: TGCAGCGTTGAAGGAAGAACAGGGGGAAATGAAAAACTGTTTTTT.

The chain carries TRBV7-9 and TRBJ2-1; possibly TRBD2 for D (7 bases). The germline CDR1 and CDR2 sequences are SEHNR and FQNEAQ (reference sequence). Between the trimmed V and J ends, which lost 5 bases and 6 bases, there was a span of 17 bases. This CDR3 is built from 15 residues. The CDR3 is CASSPDGGGFNEQFF. CDR3 sequence (DNA): TGTGCCAGCAGCCCGGATGGGGGGGGCTTCAATGAGCAGTTCTTC.

The chain employs TRBV5-8 and TRBJ1-2; the D gene is possibly TRBD1 (5 bases). In germline, CDR1 is SGHTS, CDR2 YDEGEE. The CDR3 contains 16 residues. The V end was cut by 7 bases, the J end by 1 base, with 20 bases between. For the CDR3, the DNA is TGTGCCAGCGAACCTGGGAGGAGGGGTCTTAACTATGGCTACACCTTC. Translated, it gives CASEPGRRGLNYGYTF. The variable domain in full, with the rest retrieved from reference TRBV5-8 and TRBJ1-2, is EAGVTQSPTHLIKTRGQQATLRCSPISGHTSVYWYQQALGLGLQFLLWYDEGEERNRGNFPPRFSGRQFPNYSSELNVNALELEDSALYLCASEPGRRGLNYGYTFGSGTRLTVV.

The rearrangement uses TRBV27 and TRBJ2-3; possibly TRBD1 for D (6 bases). In germline, CDR1 is MNHEY, CDR2 SMNVEV (reference sequence). Trimming stripped 10 bases from V and 1 base from J, with 15 bases between. CDR3 size: 14 residues. Here the CDR3 DNA reads TGTGCCACCGGGACAAGGTCGGGCACAGATACGCAGTATTTT. Its protein product is CATGTRSGTDTQYF.

The gene calls are TRBV4-1 and TRBJ1-6, with 8 bases aligning to TRBD1. V dropped 2 bases and J dropped 5; count of bases not matched to a gene: 8. The CDR3 extends over 17 amino acids. Looked up from germline, CDR1 is MGHRA and CDR2 is YSYEKL. CDR3 sequence: CASSQPTGDLNNSPLHF. The CDR3 coding sequence is TGCGCCAGCAGCCAACCGACAGGGGACCTTAATAATTCACCCCTCCACTTT.

There are a few counts of this clone. The chain combines TRBV10-3 with TRBJ1-2; 7 bases agree with TRBD1. CDR3 length equals 14 residues. With V trimmed by 6 bases and J by 4 bases, 8 bases remained unmatched. Per germline, CDR1 ENHRY and CDR2 SYGVKD. The DNA of the CDR3 is TGTGCCATCAGCCGGGACAGCAGTCTCTATGGCTACACCTTC. Residues: CAISRDSSLYGYTF.

This chain uses TRBV7-6 with TRBJ2-3, with D maybe TRBD1 (6 bases). The germline V and J ends were trimmed by 4 bases and 1 base, with 15 bases remaining between them. The CDR3 sequence is 16 residues long. Germline V gives CDR1 SGHVS, CDR2 FNYEAQ. This CDR3 reads CASSSTPGEGTDTQYF. CDR3 DNA: TGTGCCAGCAGCTCGACCCCAGGGGAAGGCACAGATACGCAGTATTTT.

The CDR3 is CASSRGFSAGELFF. The CDR3 region has the DNA TGTGCCAGCAGCAGGGGATTTTCCGCCGGGGAGCTGTTTTTT. This chain joins TRBV5-6 and TRBJ2-2, with D perhaps matching TRBD1 (5 bases). This CDR3 region has 14 residues. The V and J ends lost 4 bases and 6 bases respectively, with 13 bases between them. Germline V CDR1 and CDR2: SGHDT, YYEEEE.

The chain links TRBV28 to TRBJ2-5, with D hard to call. Between the trimmed V and J ends, which lost 5 bases and 10 bases, there was a span of 11 bases. The germline V gene encodes CDR1 MDHEN and CDR2 SYDVKM. The CDR3 has 11 amino acids. CDR3 nucleotides: TGTGCCAGCAGTCTAAATGGCGGCCAGTACTTC. The encoded protein is CASSLNGGQYF.

This chain joins TRBV9 and TRBJ2-1, with D unresolved. The V and J ends lost 2 bases and 0 bases respectively, with 6 bases between them. Germline V gene data show CDR1 as SGDLS and CDR2 as YYNGEE. This CDR3 region has 14 residues. The CDR3 region has the DNA TGTGCCAGCAGCGTTCACGGCTCCTACAATGAGCAGTTCTTC. Translating gives CASSVHGSYNEQFF. Together with reference TRBV9 and TRBJ2-1, the CDR3 gives the full variable domain: DSGVTQTPKHLITATGQRVTLRCSPRSGDLSVYWYQQSLDQGLQFLIQYYNGEERAKGNILERFSAQQFPDLHSELNLSSLELGDSALYFCASSVHGSYNEQFFGPGTRLTVL.

This clone was counted between two and nine times. The chain carries TRBV10-3 and TRBJ2-3; perhaps TRBD2 as D (6 bases). The germline V gene encodes CDR1 ENHRY and CDR2 SYGVKD. V was cut by 3 bases and J by 2 bases, with 18 bases left in between. This CDR3 region has 17 residues. The CDR3 DNA reads TGTGCCATCAGTGACCGTCGGGGAGGAGGGACCACAGATACGCAGTATTTT. This codes for CAISDRRGGGTTDTQYF.

J is TRBJ1-1 and V is TRBV7-3; TRBD1 matches 7 bases. Germline V CDR1 and CDR2: SGHTA, FQGTGA. This CDR3 spans 16 amino acids. J gave up 5 bases and V 5 bases, and 14 bases lay outside the gene matches. The CDR3 region has the DNA TGTGCCAGCAGCCCCCACGGGGCAGGGGGAGGAACTGAAGCTTTCTTT. This sequence encodes CASSPHGAGGGTEAFF.

The chain joins TRBV28 to TRBJ2-3; D unresolved. Germline V gives CDR1 MDHEN, CDR2 SYDVKM. The length of the CDR3 is 15 residues. V was trimmed by 2 bases and J by 3 bases, leaving 12 bases between them. The CDR3 spells CASSLVNSRTDTQYF. DNA for the CDR3: TGTGCCAGCAGTTTAGTTAACTCCAGGACAGATACGCAGTATTTT.